This TCR beta chain stems from a study of vaccination and CD4 T cells after COVID-19. The study sequenced cultured CD4+ T cell DNA using the Oncomine TCR Beta short-read assay. TCRdb re-called the PCR reads with MiXCR, one entry per CDR3 protein. This table has around 15,000 distinct CDR3 sequences, 50% appearing once. Germline lookup yields CDR1 SGHRS and CDR2 YFSETQ. This CDR3 spans 15 amino acids. The treatment denotes: roughly ten-day PBMC culture with coronavirus spike peptide pools or control peptides (ViraFEST assay). Notes on this clonotype: What it binds is not known. The junction shows a germline mismatch at one end, possibly a read error.

This TCR came from a human donor who had recovered from COVID-19. The sample consisted of CD4+ T cells from blood, cultured in vitro. The chain is built from TRBV5-1 and TRBJ1-2; 11 positions match TRBD1. CDR3 DNA: TGCGCCAGCAGCTTGGGAGGACAGGGGGCATATGGCCACACCTTC. Residues: CASSLGGQGAYGHTF.